These T cell receptor beta chains were read from a single sample in a study of cytotoxic CD8 clonotypes in ibrutinib-treated CLL. Data came from immunoSEQ multiplex PCR; TCRdb stores just in-frame clones and leaves some out. The sample lists around 97,000 clones; around 73% were seen once. The starting material was PBMCs, obtained after 12 months of ibrutinib treatment. The receptors originated from a human donor with chronic lymphocytic leukemia. Both conserved end residues are part of each CDR3. A D gene is named only where the DNA matches it firmly. Expanded clones get a size class; other rows say once, few or many, or leave the size out.

length: 16
size: -
J: TRBJ1-1
D: -
V: TRBV4-2
CDR3: CASSQAPDRPNTEAFF
DNA: TGTGCCAGCAGCCAAGCCCCGGACAGACCGAACACTGAAGCTTTCTTT

length: 12
size: few
J: TRBJ1-3
D: -
V: TRBV30
CDR3: CASVMAGNTIYF
DNA: TGTGCCAGTGTGATGGCTGGAAACACCATATATTTT

length: 13
size: few
J: TRBJ1-1
D: -
V: TRBV30
CDR3: CAWRGPPDTEAFF
DNA: TGTGCCTGGAGAGGCCCACCTGACACTGAAGCTTTCTTT

length: 11
size: -
J: TRBJ2-7
D: -
V: TRBV20-1
CDR3: CSARERYEQYF
DNA: TGCAGTGCTAGAGAAAGATACGAGCAGTACTTC

length: 14
size: -
J: TRBJ2-2
D: -
V: TRBV6-4
CDR3: CASSAVSDTGELFF
DNA: TGTGCCAGCAGTGCGGTCAGTGACACCGGGGAGCTGTTTTTT

length: 14
size: once
J: TRBJ2-7
D: TRBD1
V: TRBV6-5
CDR3: CASTRDRVTGEQYF
DNA: TGTGCCAGCACCCGGGACAGGGTAACGGGGGAGCAGTACTTC

length: 15
size: -
J: TRBJ1-2
D: TRBD1
V: TRBV19
CDR3: CASSSLGTGDYGYTF
DNA: TGTGCCAGTAGTTCGCTCGGGACAGGGGACTATGGCTACACCTTC

length: 14
size: -
J: TRBJ1-1
D: TRBD1
V: TRBV27
CDR3: CASSNRGRYTEAFF
DNA: TGTGCCAGCAGCAACAGGGGGCGTTACACTGAAGCTTTCTTT

length: 13
size: -
J: TRBJ1-1
D: TRBD1
V: TRBV28
CDR3: CATRGSQNTEAFF
DNA: TGTGCCACCAGGGGGAGCCAGAACACTGAAGCTTTCTTT

length: 14
size: -
J: TRBJ2-7
D: -
V: TRBV11-1
CDR3: CASSSRDNSYEQYF
DNA: TGTGCCAGCAGCTCTCGGGACAACTCCTACGAGCAGTACTTC

length: 15
size: -
J: TRBJ2-1
D: TRBD2
V: TRBV7-2
CDR3: CASSEQMLGGKEQFF
DNA: TGTGCCAGCAGCGAACAGATGTTGGGGGGGAAGGAGCAGTTCTTC

length: 14
size: -
J: TRBJ2-7
D: -
V: TRBV7-9
CDR3: CASSFLGATYEQYF
DNA: TGTGCCAGCAGCTTTTTGGGGGCGACCTACGAGCAGTACTTC

length: 16
size: -
J: TRBJ2-5
D: TRBD1
V: TRBV5-6
CDR3: CASSFAETGYQETQYF
DNA: TGTGCCAGCAGCTTCGCCGAGACAGGGTACCAAGAGACCCAGTACTTC

length: 16
size: few
J: TRBJ1-1
D: -
V: TRBV27
CDR3: CASSLSWGRGNTEAFF
DNA: TGTGCCAGCAGTTTATCGTGGGGTAGGGGGAACACTGAAGCTTTCTTT

length: 15
size: -
J: TRBJ1-3
D: -
V: TRBV30
CDR3: CAWRLGGGVGNTIYF
DNA: TGTGCCTGGAGACTGGGCGGAGGGGTTGGAAACACCATATATTTT

length: 14
size: -
J: TRBJ2-7
D: TRBD1
V: TRBV6-5
CDR3: CASSAWDSSYEQYF
DNA: TGTGCCAGCAGTGCCTGGGACAGTTCCTACGAGCAGTACTTC

length: 15
size: -
J: TRBJ2-2
D: -
V: TRBV7-3
CDR3: CASSLMTGTAGELFF
DNA: TGTGCCAGCAGCTTAATGACGGGAACCGCCGGGGAGCTGTTTTTT

length: 15
size: -
J: TRBJ2-3
D: -
V: TRBV30
CDR3: CAWSTGQVSTDTQYF
DNA: TGTGCCTGGAGTACTGGCCAGGTTAGCACAGATACGCAGTATTTT